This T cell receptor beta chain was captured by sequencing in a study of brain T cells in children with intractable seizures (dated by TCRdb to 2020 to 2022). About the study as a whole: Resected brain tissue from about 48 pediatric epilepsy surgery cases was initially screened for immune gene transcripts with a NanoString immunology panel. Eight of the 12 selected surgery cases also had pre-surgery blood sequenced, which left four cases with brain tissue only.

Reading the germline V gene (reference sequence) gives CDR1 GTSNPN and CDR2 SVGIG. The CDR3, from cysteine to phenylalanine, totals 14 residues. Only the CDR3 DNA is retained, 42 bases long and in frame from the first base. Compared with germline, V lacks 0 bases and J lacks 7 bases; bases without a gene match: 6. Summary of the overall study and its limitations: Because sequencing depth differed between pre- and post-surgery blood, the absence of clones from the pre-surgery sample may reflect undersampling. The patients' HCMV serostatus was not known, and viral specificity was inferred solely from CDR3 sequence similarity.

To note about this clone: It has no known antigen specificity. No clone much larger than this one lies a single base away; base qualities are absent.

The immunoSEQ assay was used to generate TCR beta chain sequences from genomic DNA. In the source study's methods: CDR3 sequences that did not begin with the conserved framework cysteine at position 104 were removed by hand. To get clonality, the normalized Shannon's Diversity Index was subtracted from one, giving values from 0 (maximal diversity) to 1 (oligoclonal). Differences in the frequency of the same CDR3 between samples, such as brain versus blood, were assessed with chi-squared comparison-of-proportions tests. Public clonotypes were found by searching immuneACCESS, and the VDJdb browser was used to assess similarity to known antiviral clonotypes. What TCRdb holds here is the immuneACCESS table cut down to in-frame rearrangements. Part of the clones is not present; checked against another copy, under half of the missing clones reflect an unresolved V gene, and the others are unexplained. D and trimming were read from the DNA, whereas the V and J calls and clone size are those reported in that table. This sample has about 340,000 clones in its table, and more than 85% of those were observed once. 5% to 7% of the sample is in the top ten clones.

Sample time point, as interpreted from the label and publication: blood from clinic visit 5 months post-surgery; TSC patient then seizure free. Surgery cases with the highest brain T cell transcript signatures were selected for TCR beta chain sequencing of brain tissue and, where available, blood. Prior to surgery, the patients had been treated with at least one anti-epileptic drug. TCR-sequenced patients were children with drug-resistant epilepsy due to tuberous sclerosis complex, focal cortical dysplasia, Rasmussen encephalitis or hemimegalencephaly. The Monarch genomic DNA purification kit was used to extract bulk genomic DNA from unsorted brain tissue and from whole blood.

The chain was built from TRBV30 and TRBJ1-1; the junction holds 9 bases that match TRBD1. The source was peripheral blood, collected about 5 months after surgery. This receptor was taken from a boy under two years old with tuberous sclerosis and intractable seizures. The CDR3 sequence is CAWSVQGARNEAFF. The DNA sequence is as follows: TGTGCCTGGAGTGTACAGGGGGCGCGGAATGAAGCTTTCTTT. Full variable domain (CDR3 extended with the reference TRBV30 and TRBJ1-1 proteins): SQTIHQWPATLVQPVGSPLSLECTVEGTSNPNLYWYRQAAGRGLQLLFYSVGIGQISSEVPQNLSASRPQDRQFILSSKKLLLSDSGFYLCAWSVQGARNEAFFGQGTRLTVV.